Shown below are 21 T cell receptor beta chains from a single sample sequenced in a study of Graves' ophthalmopathy and Graves' hyperthyroidism. The authors amplified TCR beta CDR3 regions from RNA transcripts. Scientists carried out first-round RT-PCR using HTBI primers and then a second-round multiplex PCR. TCRdb reanalysed the multiplex PCR reads using MiXCR and keeps one entry per CDR3 protein. Of about 740,000 distinct CDR3 sequences in the sample, 40% were seen once. The sequencing input was peripheral blood. These receptors were taken from an adult man with Graves' ophthalmopathy.

The gene calls are TRBV25-1 and TRBJ2-2, with D tentatively TRBD1 or TRBD2 (5 bases each). The CDR3 extends over 17 amino acids. From germline, CDR1 is MGHDK and CDR2 SYGVNS. V was cut by 6 bases and J by 0 bases, with 17 bases left in between. The CDR3 loop reads CASSLTGLASNTGELFF. CDR3 bases: TGTGCCAGCAGCTTAACAGGCCTAGCTTCGAACACCGGGGAGCTGTTTTTT.

Of note for this clonotype: Given a much more abundant clone one base away, this may be a read error. This rearrangement joins TRBV10-2 to TRBJ1-2; no clear D. From germline, CDR1 is WSHSY and CDR2 SAAADI. The CDR3 has 13 residues. The CDR3 DNA follows: TGCGCCAACAGTGAGAGGAACAACTATGGCTACACCTTC. Protein: CANSERNNYGYTF.

V and J are TRBV25-1 and TRBJ1-2, with D tentatively TRBD1 (5 bases). CDR3 length: 15 residues. V lost 5 bases and J 4 bases, leaving 17 bases between the germline ends. CDR1 and CDR2 (germline): MGHDK, SYGVNS. The CDR3 coding sequence is TGTGCCAGCAGTTTAACGGGGCTAAACATCTATGGCTACACCTTC. Translating it yields CASSLTGLNIYGYTF.

This clonotype was seen at least ten times. V is TRBV2 and J is TRBJ2-7; 9 bases agree with TRBD1. There are 13 residues in the CDR3. Germline V lookup: CDR1 SNHLY, CDR2 FYNNEI. V shed 7 bases, J shed 5 bases, and the junction held 6 bases outside the gene matches. The CDR3 is CASTPDRGHEQYF. In nucleotides, the CDR3 is TGTGCCAGCACGCCGGACAGGGGCCACGAGCAGTACTTC.

Only a few counts were recorded for this clonotype. The chain is built from TRBV5-5 and TRBJ2-5; 9 bases match TRBD2. This CDR3 region has 15 residues. V was pared by 1 base and J by 4 bases, with 5 bases of the junction left unmatched. In germline, CDR1 is SGHKS, CDR2 YYEKEE (reference sequence). The CDR3: CASSLLSGGSETQYF. The CDR3 region has the DNA TGTGCCAGCAGCTTGCTGAGCGGGGGGTCAGAGACCCAGTACTTC.

This chain connects TRBV6-5 to TRBJ2-7; 7 bases align to TRBD1. This CDR3 has 14 amino acids. The V gene's germline CDR1 is MNHEY and CDR2 SVGAGI. Trimming cost V 6 bases and J 3 bases; bases outside gene matches: 8. In DNA form, the CDR3 reads TGTGCCAGCAGCTACCGGGACAGCAACTACGAGCAGTACTTC. Protein product: CASSYRDSNYEQYF.

Note on this clonotype: Relative to the germline gene, one junction end is altered; a read error may explain this. This chain connects TRBV6-4 to TRBJ1-2, with TRBD1 identical over 8 bases. Germline CDR1 reads MRHNA; CDR2 reads SNTAGT. The CDR3 runs to 15 residues. The CDR3 loop reads CASGDSDRASGGYTF. For the CDR3, the DNA is TGTGCCAGCGGTGACTCGGACAGGGCGTCTGGTGGCTACACCTTC.

In its sample, this clonotype was seen many times. The chain joins TRBV3-1 to TRBJ1-4, with D maybe TRBD1 (6 bases). CDR3 length: 13 amino acids. CDR1 and CDR2 (germline): LGHDT, YNNKEL (reference sequence). Trimming shortened V by 2 bases and J by 6 bases, and 7 bases separated the two germline ends. Here the CDR3 reads CASSQRTDEKLFF. The CDR3 DNA follows: TGTGCCAGCAGCCAAAGGACAGATGAAAAACTGTTTTTT.

The CDR3 DNA reads TGTGCCAGCAGTGGTATGGACAGGGGAAATAACTATGGCTACACCTTC. Translated, it gives CASSGMDRGNNYGYTF. J is TRBJ1-2 and V is TRBV2; 9 bases fit TRBD1. After removal of 4 bases from V and 1 base from J, the junction contained 7 bases not matched to a gene. Germline loops: CDR1 SNHLY, CDR2 FYNNEI. The CDR3 runs 16 residues.

This clonotype was observed at least ten times. The rearrangement uses TRBV6-5 and TRBJ1-6; TRBD1 aligns across 9 bases. Trimming cost V 7 bases and J 10 bases; bases outside gene matches: 11. Germline-derived CDR1 and CDR2 are MNHEY and SVGAGI. This CDR3 spans 15 amino acids. This chain's CDR3 is CASKGDRARGSPLHF. The CDR3 DNA sequence: TGTGCCAGCAAAGGGGACAGGGCAAGGGGATCACCCCTCCACTTT.

This clonotype was counted a few times. V gene TRBV10-3 combines with J gene TRBJ1-2, with D maybe TRBD1 (5 bases). The CDR3 totals 11 residues. The germline V gene encodes CDR1 ENHRY and CDR2 SYGVKD. Trimming took 3 bases from V and 8 from J, leaving 7 bases between them. The CDR3: CAISDGGGYTF. CDR3 bases: TGTGCCATCAGTGATGGGGGGGGCTACACCTTC.

The V call is TRBV20-1, the J call TRBJ1-5, with TRBD1 identical over 9 bases. This CDR3 comprises 14 residues. The V gene's germline CDR1 is DFQATT and CDR2 SNEGSKA (reference sequence). The CDR3 bases are TGCAGCCAGTCCTCAGGACAGGGGAATCAGCCCCAGCATTTT. Amino acid sequence: CSQSSGQGNQPQHF.

This clonotype was detected a few times. The rearrangement joins TRBV6-1 to TRBJ2-7, with 11 positions matching TRBD2. Germline V lookup: CDR1 MNHNS, CDR2 SASEGT. After removal of 5 bases from V and 4 bases from J, the junction contained 10 bases not matched to a gene. The CDR3 length is 16 residues. The CDR3 coding sequence is TGTGCCAGCAGTCCGTTAACTAGCGGGAGAGTATACGAGCAGTACTTC. Protein: CASSPLTSGRVYEQYF.

The genes are TRBV30 and TRBJ2-5; no reliable D call. CDR1 and CDR2 (germline): GTSNPN, SVGIG (reference sequence). V lost 0 bases and J 3 bases, leaving 14 bases between the germline ends. This CDR3 comprises 15 residues. The chain's CDR3 is CAWSVLVIREETQYF. In DNA form, the CDR3 reads TGTGCCTGGAGTGTATTGGTCATACGGGAAGAGACCCAGTACTTC. The full variable domain, rest sourced from reference TRBV30 and TRBJ2-5, is SQTIHQWPATLVQPVGSPLSLECTVEGTSNPNLYWYRQAAGRGLQLLFYSVGIGQISSEVPQNLSASRPQDRQFILSSKKLLLSDSGFYLCAWSVLVIREETQYFGPGTRLLVL.

The V and J genes are TRBV25-1 and TRBJ1-2; TRBD1 might be the D (5 bases). This CDR3 has 14 residues. Germline loops: CDR1 MGHDK, CDR2 SYGVNS. The V end lost 6 bases, the J end lost 7 bases, and 18 bases lay between the germline ends. The CDR3 protein is CASSSPEAGSGYTF. The CDR3 nucleotides are TGTGCCAGCAGCTCCCCCGAGGCAGGGTCTGGCTACACCTTC.

This clonotype has just a few counts. V is TRBV12-3 or TRBV12-4 and J is TRBJ2-5; tentatively, D is TRBD2 (5 bases). Trimming removed 0 bases from V and 5 bases from J, with 13 bases in between. The CDR3 runs 15 residues. CDR3 residues: CASSLAGDRWETQYF. As DNA, the CDR3 is TGTGCCAGCAGTTTAGCGGGAGACCGGTGGGAGACCCAGTACTTC.

This clonotype showed up many times. J is TRBJ2-2 and V is TRBV29-1; D may correspond to TRBD1 or TRBD2 (5 bases each). The CDR3 extends over 15 amino acids. Trimming took 4 bases from V and 1 from J, leaving 13 bases between them. CDR1 SQVTM and CDR2 ANQGSEA come from the germline V gene. CDR3 nucleotides: TGCAGCGTTGTACCCGGGACGGTGAACACCGGGGAGCTGTTTTTT. Its protein is CSVVPGTVNTGELFF.

The table lists this clonotype with many counts. The chain recombines TRBV6-6 with TRBJ1-1; no clear D. V lost 6 bases, J lost 1 base, and 12 bases lay in between. Germline V gene sequence: CDR1 MNHNY, CDR2 SVGAGI (reference sequence). The CDR3 loop spans 14 amino acids. CDR3 residues: CASSVAGGNTEAFF. In nucleotides, the CDR3 is TGTGCCAGCAGCGTGGCGGGAGGGAACACTGAAGCTTTCTTT.

Remarks on this clonotype: The junction departs from germline at one end; a sequencing error may be responsible. The V and J genes are TRBV10-3 and TRBJ1-2; D might be TRBD1 (5 bases). CDR3 length equals 15 residues. Germline V gene lookup returns CDR1 ENHRY and CDR2 SYGVKD. CDR3 region: CASSRTGRSEYGYTF. For the CDR3, the DNA is TGTGCCAGCAGTCGAACGGGACGATCTGAATATGGCTACACCTTC.

The chain couples TRBV24-1 to TRBJ2-2; 7 bases map to TRBD1. CDR1 and CDR2 (germline): KGHDR, SFDVKD. The CDR3 loop spans 15 amino acids. The J segment lost 0 bases and the V segment lost 7 bases, leaving 4 bases of the junction unmatched. The CDR3 region has the DNA TGTGCCACCAGAAACAGGGGACCGAACACCGGGGAGCTGTTTTTT. This sequence encodes CATRNRGPNTGELFF.

This chain links TRBV7-2 with TRBJ2-2, with 10 nucleotides matching TRBD2. Germline loops: CDR1 SGHTA, CDR2 FQGNSA. V trimming: 5 bases; J trimming: 4 bases; junction bases outside the gene matches: 4. The CDR3 length is 15 residues. CDR3 DNA: TGTGCCAGCAGCACCGAGCGGGGGGGCACCGGGGAGCTGTTTTTT. Translating gives CASSTERGGTGELFF.